This paragraph reports one T cell receptor (beta chain). A read error may account for a junction end that differs from germline. Extraction of RNA together with DNA used 20-30 mg of unsorted bulk tissue. Reverse transcription of about 500 ng total RNA with a constant-region primer produced TCR beta cDNA. It was through three nested multiplex PCR rounds of slightly modified ARM-PCR that TCR beta libraries arose. A C-beta reverse primer was combined with TRBV1-TRBV30 forward primers in the first two PCR rounds, and each round had around 11 cycles. TCRdb itself ran the multiplex PCR reads through MiXCR, one entry per CDR3 protein. This table holds about 84,000 distinct CDR3 sequences, around 70% found once. The data derive from a study of tumor-infiltrating lymphocytes in primary liver carcinoma. Per the germline V gene, CDR1 is ENHRY and CDR2 is SYGVKD. The CDR3 contains 13 residues.

The chain is built from TRBV10-3 and TRBJ2-6; tentatively, D is TRBD1 (5 bases). The sample taken for sequencing was liver tumor tissue from sampling region 1. The subset here: tumor region T1, superior pole. This TCR was recovered from a man aged 35-49 years with primary liver carcinoma and hepatitis B virus infection. The CDR3 here is CAIGVSGANIMTF. CDR3 in DNA: TGTGCCATCGGGGTCTCTGGGGCCAACATCATGACCTTC.